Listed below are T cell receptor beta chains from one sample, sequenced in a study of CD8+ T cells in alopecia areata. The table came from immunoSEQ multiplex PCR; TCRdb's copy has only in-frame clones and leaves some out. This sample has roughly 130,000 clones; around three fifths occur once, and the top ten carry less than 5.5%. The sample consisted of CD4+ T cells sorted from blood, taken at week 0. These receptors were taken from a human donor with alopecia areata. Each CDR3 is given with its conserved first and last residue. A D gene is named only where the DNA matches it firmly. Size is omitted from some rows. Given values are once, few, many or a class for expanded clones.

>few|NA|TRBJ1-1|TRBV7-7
CASSVRGFTEAFF
TGTGCCAGCAGCGTCAGGGGATTCACTGAAGCTTTCTTT
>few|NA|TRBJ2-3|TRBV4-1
CASAHPASTDTQYF
TGCGCCAGCGCGCACCCAGCGAGCACAGATACGCAGTATTTT
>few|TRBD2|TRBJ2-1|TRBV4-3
CASSQGLLAGIGNEQFF
TGCGCCAGCAGCCAAGGGCTCCTAGCGGGAATTGGAAATGAGCAGTTCTTC
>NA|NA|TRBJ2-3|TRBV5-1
CASSLVGGDTQYF
TGCGCCAGCAGCTTGGTAGGCGGAGATACGCAGTATTTT
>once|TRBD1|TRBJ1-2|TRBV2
CASSTGTATLYGYTF
TGTGCCAGTAGCACCGGGACAGCAACATTATATGGCTACACCTTC
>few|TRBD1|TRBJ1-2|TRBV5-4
CASSFQGDGGGYTF
TGTGCCAGCAGCTTTCAGGGGGACGGTGGTGGCTACACCTTC
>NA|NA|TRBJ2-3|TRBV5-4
CASSLGGETATTQYF
TGTGCCAGCAGCTTGGGGGGGGAAACTGCAACTACGCAGTATTTT
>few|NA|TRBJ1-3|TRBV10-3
CAISELGAGSGNTIYF
TGTGCCATCAGTGAGCTTGGCGCAGGCTCTGGAAACACCATATATTTT
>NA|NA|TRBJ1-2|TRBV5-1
CASSLDGSDGYTF
TGCGCCAGCAGCTTGGACGGTTCGGATGGCTACACCTTC
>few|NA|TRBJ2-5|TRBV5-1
CASSPVGAQETQYF
TGCGCCAGCAGCCCGGTCGGCGCCCAAGAGACCCAGTACTTC
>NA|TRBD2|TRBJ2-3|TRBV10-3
CAISASSGSLDTQYF
TGTGCCATCAGCGCGTCTAGCGGGAGCTTGGATACGCAGTATTTT
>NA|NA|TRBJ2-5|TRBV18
CASSPGETQYF
TGTGCCAGCTCACCAGGAGAGACCCAGTACTTC
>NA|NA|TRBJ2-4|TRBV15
CATSPGYKNIQYF
TGTGCCACCAGCCCAGGTTACAAAAACATTCAGTACTTC
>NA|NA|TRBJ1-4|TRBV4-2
CASSQDLDNEKLFF
TGTGCCAGCAGCCAAGATTTGGATAATGAAAAACTGTTTTTT
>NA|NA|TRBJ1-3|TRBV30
CAWAQGQSGNTIYF
TGTGCCTGGGCCCAGGGGCAATCGGGAAACACCATATATTTT
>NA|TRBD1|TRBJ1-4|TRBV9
CASSAGQGYEKLFF
TGTGCCAGCAGCGCGGGACAGGGTTATGAAAAACTGTTTTTT
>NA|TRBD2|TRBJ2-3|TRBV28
CASSLWTSGRTDTQYF
TGTGCCAGCAGTTTATGGACTAGCGGGAGAACAGATACGCAGTATTTT
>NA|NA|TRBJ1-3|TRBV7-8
CASSLQLSSSGNTIYF
TGTGCCAGCAGCTTACAGTTGTCGAGCTCTGGAAACACCATATATTTT
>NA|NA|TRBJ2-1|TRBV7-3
CASSPIYPLGEQFF
TGTGCCAGCAGCCCAATTTACCCCCTCGGAGAGCAGTTCTTC
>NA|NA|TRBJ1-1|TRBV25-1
CASTLPSAFF
TGTGCCAGCACCCTCCCTTCCGCTTTCTTT
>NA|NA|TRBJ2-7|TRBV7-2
CASSRDLAYEQYF
TGTGCCAGCAGCCGGGACTTGGCCTACGAGCAGTACTTC
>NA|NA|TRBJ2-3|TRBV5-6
CASSRVLTDTQYF
TGTGCCAGCAGCCGGGTGTTAACAGATACGCAGTATTTT
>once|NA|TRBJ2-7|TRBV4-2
CASSRLGMGESSYEQYF
TGTGCCAGCAGCCGATTGGGAATGGGGGAAAGCTCCTACGAGCAGTACTTC
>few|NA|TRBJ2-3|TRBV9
CASSVFSDTQYF
TGTGCCAGCAGCGTTTTTTCAGATACGCAGTATTTT
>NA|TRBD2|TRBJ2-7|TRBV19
CAGLAVTYEQYF
TGTGCCGGACTAGCGGTAACCTACGAGCAGTACTTC
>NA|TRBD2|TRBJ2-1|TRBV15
CATSRDRTSGVNSYNEQFF
TGTGCCACCAGCAGAGACCGGACTAGCGGTGTGAATTCCTACAATGAGCAGTTCTTC
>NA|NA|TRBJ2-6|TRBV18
CASSPPSGIPSGANVLTF
TGTGCCAGCTCACCACCGTCGGGGATCCCATCTGGGGCCAACGTCCTGACTTTC
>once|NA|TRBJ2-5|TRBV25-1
CASSELGVLETQYF
TGTGCCAGCAGTGAACTCGGGGTGCTAGAGACCCAGTACTTC
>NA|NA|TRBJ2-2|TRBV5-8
CASSPGTANTGELFF
TGTGCCAGCAGCCCGGGGACGGCGAACACCGGGGAGCTGTTTTTT
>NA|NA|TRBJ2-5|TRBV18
CASSPTSLSQETQYF
TGTGCCAGCTCACCCACGAGTTTGAGCCAAGAGACCCAGTACTTC
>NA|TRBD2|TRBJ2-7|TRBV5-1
CASSLEPSGSVYEQYF
TGCGCCAGCAGCTTGGAGCCTAGCGGGAGCGTATACGAGCAGTACTTC
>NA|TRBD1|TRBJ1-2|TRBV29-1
CSAVPGQGPSYGYTF
TGCAGCGCCGTGCCGGGACAGGGGCCGAGCTATGGCTACACCTTC
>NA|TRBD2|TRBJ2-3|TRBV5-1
CASSLAGLAGGPSTDTQYF
TGCGCCAGCAGCTTGGCCGGTCTAGCGGGGGGCCCTAGCACAGATACGCAGTATTTT
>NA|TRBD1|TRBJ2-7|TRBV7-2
CASGVEDRGSHEQYF
TGTGCCAGCGGCGTAGAGGACAGGGGCTCCCACGAGCAGTACTTC
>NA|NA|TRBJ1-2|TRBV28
CASERGTHNYGYTF
TGTGCCAGCGAGAGGGGGACACATAACTATGGCTACACCTTC
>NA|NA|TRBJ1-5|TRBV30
CAWSTTLNQPQHF
TGTGCCTGGAGTACGACACTGAATCAGCCCCAGCATTTT
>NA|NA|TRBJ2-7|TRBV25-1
CASSEGSRYEQYF
TGTGCCAGCAGTGAGGGGTCCCGCTACGAGCAGTACTTC
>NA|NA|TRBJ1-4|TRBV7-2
CASRYVELFF
TGTGCCAGCAGATATGTGGAACTGTTTTTT
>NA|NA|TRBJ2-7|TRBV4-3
CASSQEAKWDPYYEQYF
TGCGCCAGCAGCCAAGAAGCCAAATGGGACCCATACTACGAGCAGTACTTC
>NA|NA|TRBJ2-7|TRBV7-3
CASSFKPGYEQYF
TGTGCCAGCAGCTTCAAACCGGGCTACGAGCAGTACTTC
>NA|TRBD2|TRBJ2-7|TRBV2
CASTGGLAGKNEQYF
TGTGCCAGCACCGGGGGCCTAGCGGGAAAGAACGAGCAGTACTTC
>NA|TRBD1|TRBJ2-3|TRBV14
CASSQGTGVGAADTQYF
TGTGCCAGCAGCCAAGGGACAGGGGTTGGTGCCGCAGATACGCAGTATTTT
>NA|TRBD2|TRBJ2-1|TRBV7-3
CAGSPRPSGGYNEQFF
TGTGCCGGCAGCCCACGGCCTAGCGGGGGATACAATGAGCAGTTCTTC
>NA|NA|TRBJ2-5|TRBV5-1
CASSLEAPLAQYF
TGCGCCAGCAGCTTGGAGGCCCCTCTGGCCCAGTACTTC
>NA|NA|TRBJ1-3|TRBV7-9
CASSLSGNTIYF
TGTGCCAGCAGCCTTTCGGGAAACACCATATATTTT
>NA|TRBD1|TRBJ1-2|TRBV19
CASTPTGGAGYGYTF
TGTGCCAGTACCCCAACAGGGGGCGCCGGCTATGGCTACACCTTC
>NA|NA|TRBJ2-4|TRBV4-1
CASSHPGSKENIQYF
TGCGCCAGCAGCCACCCCGGGAGCAAAGAAAACATTCAGTACTTC
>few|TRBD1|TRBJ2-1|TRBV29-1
CSVGGGQGAYNEQFF
TGCAGCGTCGGAGGGGGACAGGGGGCCTACAATGAGCAGTTCTTC
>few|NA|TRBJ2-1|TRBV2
CASSGTHNEQFF
TGTGCCAGCAGTGGGACCCACAATGAGCAGTTCTTC
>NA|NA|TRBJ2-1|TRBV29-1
CSVPLGQGYYEQFF
TGCAGCGTTCCTCTCGGCCAGGGCTACTATGAGCAGTTCTTC
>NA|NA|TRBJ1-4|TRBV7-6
CASSSNQQGFYEKLFF
TGTGCCAGCAGCTCCAACCAACAGGGATTCTATGAAAAACTGTTTTTT
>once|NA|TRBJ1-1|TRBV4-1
CASSQDPSNTEAFF
TGCGCCAGCAGCCAAGATCCGAGTAACACTGAAGCTTTCTTT
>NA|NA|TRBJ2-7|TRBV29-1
CSVGQRDEQYF
TGCAGCGTCGGACAGAGGGACGAGCAGTACTTC
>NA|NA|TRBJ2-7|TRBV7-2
CASSLKTGTYEQYF
TGTGCCAGCAGCCTTAAGACAGGTACCTACGAGCAGTACTTC
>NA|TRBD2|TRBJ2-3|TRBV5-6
CASSRLWDYSDTQYF
TGTGCCAGCAGCAGGCTGTGGGACTACTCAGATACGCAGTATTTT
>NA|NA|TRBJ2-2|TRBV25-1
CANPRSYKGANTGELFF
TGTGCCAATCCCAGATCATATAAGGGAGCGAACACCGGGGAGCTGTTTTTT
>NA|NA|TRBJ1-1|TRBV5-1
CASSLDAGKNTEAFF
TGCGCCAGCAGCTTGGATGCAGGGAAGAACACTGAAGCTTTCTTT
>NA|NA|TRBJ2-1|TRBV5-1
CASSLGRYYNEQFF
TGCGCCAGCAGCTTGGGGCGTTACTACAATGAGCAGTTCTTC
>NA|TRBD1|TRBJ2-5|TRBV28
CASSQGQGRTETQYF
TGTGCCAGCAGTCAGGGACAGGGGAGGACGGAGACCCAGTACTTC